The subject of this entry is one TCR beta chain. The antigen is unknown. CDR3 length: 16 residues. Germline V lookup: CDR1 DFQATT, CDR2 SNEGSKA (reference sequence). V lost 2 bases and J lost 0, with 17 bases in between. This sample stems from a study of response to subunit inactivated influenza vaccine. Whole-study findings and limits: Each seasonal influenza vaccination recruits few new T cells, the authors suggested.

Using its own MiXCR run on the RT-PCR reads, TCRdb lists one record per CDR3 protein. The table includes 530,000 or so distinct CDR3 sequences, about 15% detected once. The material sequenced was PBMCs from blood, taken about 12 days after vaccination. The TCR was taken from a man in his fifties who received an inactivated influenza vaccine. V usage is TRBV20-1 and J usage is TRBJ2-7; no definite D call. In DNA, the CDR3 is TGCAGTGCTAGACCTCGGGCTCCCGCAGGCTCCTACGAGCAGTACTTC. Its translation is CSARPRAPAGSYEQYF.